This T cell receptor (beta chain) was recovered during a study of blood T cell repertoires in COVID-19. Participants reported their clinical history, and cohort assignment relied on those reports. As processed by the authors: Counts of nucleated cells, estimated from reference gene primer amplification, were obtained. The method was immunoSEQ multiplex PCR; TCRdb's version includes in-frame clones alone and lacks a portion of them. V and J calls and clone size are given by that table; D and trimming were obtained from the DNA. The sample includes around 260,000 clones, around 84% of them seen just once. This receptor was taken from a man aged 25-45 years with acute COVID-19. The sequenced sample was PBMCs or T cells enriched from blood (not recorded which).

For the CDR3, the DNA is TGTGCCAGCTCCTACTGGGGGGTGCACAGCTCAACTGCTAGCGGGGGGTCCAACAATGAGCAGTTCTTC. Residues: CASSYWGVHSSTASGGSNNEQFF. V is TRBV6-6 and J is TRBJ2-1; 11 nucleotides agree with TRBD2. The V gene end was trimmed by 8 bases and the J gene end by 5 bases; junction bases not matched to a gene: 32. CDR3 length: 23 residues. Germline V gene lookup returns CDR1 MNHNY and CDR2 SVGAGI (reference sequence).